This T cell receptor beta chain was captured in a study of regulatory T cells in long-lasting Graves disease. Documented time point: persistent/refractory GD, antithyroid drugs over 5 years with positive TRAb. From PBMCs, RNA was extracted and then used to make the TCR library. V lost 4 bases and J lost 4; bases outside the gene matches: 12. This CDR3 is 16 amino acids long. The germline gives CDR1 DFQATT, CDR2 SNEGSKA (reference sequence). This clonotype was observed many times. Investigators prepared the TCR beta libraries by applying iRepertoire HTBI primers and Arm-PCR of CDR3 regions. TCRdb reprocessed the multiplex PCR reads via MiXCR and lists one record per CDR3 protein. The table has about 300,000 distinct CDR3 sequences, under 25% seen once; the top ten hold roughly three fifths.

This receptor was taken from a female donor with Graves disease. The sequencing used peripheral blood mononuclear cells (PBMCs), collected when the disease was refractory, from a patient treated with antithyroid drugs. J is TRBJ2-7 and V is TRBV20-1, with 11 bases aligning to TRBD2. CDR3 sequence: CSAIPFSGRAEYEQYF. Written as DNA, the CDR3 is TGCAGTGCTATCCCCTTTAGCGGGAGGGCCGAGTACGAGCAGTACTTC.